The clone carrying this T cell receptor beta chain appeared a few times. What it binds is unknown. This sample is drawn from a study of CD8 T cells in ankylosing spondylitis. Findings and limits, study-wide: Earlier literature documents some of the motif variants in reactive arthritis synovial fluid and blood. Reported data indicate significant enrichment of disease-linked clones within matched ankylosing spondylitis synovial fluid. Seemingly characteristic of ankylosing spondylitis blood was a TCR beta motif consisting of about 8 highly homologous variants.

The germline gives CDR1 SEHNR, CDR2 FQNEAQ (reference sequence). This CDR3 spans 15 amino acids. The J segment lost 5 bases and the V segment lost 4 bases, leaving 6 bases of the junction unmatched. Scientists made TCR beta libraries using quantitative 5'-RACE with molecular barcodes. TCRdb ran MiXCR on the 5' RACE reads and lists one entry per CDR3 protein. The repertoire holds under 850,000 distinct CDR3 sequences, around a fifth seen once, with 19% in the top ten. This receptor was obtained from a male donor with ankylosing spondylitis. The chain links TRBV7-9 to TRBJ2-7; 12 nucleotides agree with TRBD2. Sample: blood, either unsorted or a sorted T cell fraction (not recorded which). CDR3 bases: TGTGCCAGCAGCTACGGGCTAGCGGGAGGGGACGAGCAGTACTTC. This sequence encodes CASSYGLAGGDEQYF.